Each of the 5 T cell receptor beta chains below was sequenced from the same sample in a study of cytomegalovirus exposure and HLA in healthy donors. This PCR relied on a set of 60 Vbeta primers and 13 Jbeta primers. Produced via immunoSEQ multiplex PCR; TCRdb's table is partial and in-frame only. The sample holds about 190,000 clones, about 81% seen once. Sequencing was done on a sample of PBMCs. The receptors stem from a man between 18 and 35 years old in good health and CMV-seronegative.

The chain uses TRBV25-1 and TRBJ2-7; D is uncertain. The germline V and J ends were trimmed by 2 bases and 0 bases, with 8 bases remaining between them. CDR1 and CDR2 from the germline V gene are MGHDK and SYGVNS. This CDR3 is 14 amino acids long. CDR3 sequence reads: CASSEQDSSYEQYF. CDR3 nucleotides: TGTGCCAGCAGTGAACAGGATAGCTCCTACGAGCAGTACTTC.

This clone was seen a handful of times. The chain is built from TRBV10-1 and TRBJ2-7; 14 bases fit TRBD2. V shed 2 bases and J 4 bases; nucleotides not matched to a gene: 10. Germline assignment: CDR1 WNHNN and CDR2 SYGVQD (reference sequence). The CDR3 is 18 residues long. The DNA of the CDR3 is TGCGCCAGCAGTGAGAGACTAGCGGGAGGGCCAAGAGGGTACGAGCAGTACTTC. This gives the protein CASSERLAGGPRGYEQYF.

CDR3 nucleotide sequence: TGTGCCAGCAGCGCCGCGGGTCAGGTTTCCTCTGGAAACACCATATATTTT. It yields the protein CASSAAGQVSSGNTIYF. The gene calls are TRBV9 and TRBJ1-3; D unclear. Germline V gives CDR1 SGDLS, CDR2 YYNGEE. Trimming pared 3 bases from V and 0 bases from J, leaving 16 bases between. The CDR3 contains 17 residues. The variable domain in full, with the rest retrieved from reference TRBV9 and TRBJ1-3, is DSGVTQTPKHLITATGQRVTLRCSPRSGDLSVYWYQQSLDQGLQFLIQYYNGEERAKGNILERFSAQQFPDLHSELNLSSLELGDSALYFCASSAAGQVSSGNTIYFGEGSWLTVV.

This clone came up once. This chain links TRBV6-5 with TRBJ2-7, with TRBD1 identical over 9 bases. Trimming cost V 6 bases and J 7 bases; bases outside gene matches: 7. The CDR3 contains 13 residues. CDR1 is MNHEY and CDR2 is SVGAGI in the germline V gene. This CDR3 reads CASRPTGGGEQYF. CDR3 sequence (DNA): TGTGCCAGCAGGCCGACAGGGGGGGGAGAGCAGTACTTC.

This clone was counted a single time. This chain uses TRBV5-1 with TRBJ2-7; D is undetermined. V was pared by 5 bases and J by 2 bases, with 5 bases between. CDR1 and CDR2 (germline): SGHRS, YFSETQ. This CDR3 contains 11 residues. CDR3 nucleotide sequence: TGCGCCAGCAGGGCGGCCTACGAGCAGTACTTC. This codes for CASRAAYEQYF.